Listed below are T cell receptor beta chains from one sample, sequenced in a study of T cell responses to AZD1222 COVID-19 vaccine. TCRdb's copy holds only in-frame clones and misses some; the assay was immunoSEQ multiplex PCR. The sample records under 150,000 clones, roughly 92% being singletons. Sequencing used peripheral blood, obtained 28 days after the second AZD1222 dose. Every receptor here comes from an adult who received the AZD1222 COVID-19 vaccine. Each CDR3 is given with its conserved first and last residue. Fields, in order: J gene, D gene, V gene, CDR3 protein. D genes are given only for firm matches.

>TRBJ1-3|TRBD1|TRBV6-6
CASSLYRGPQAGNTIYF
>TRBJ1-1|.|TRBV2
CASRGARGDTEAFF
>TRBJ1-6|.|TRBV7-9
CASSLEGLKASPLHF
>TRBJ1-6|.|TRBV19
CASGHPWTRAGNSPLHF
>TRBJ2-3|TRBD2|TRBV9
CAGASGSTDTQYF
>TRBJ2-3|.|TRBV10-3
CAISSGGLDTDTQYF
>TRBJ1-1|.|TRBV3-1/TRBV3-2
CASSQASGANTEAFF
>TRBJ1-5|.|TRBV11-2
CASSLDRRGGNQPQHF
>TRBJ1-5|.|TRBV29-1
CSVADGMLGRQPQHF
>TRBJ2-7|.|TRBV14
CASSQVWTPYEQYF
>TRBJ1-3|.|TRBV6-4
CASSSRAGNTIYF
>TRBJ2-1|.|TRBV24-1
CATRSGQEQFF
>TRBJ1-2|.|TRBV19
CASIPMMGSNYGYTF
>TRBJ2-2|.|TRBV30
CAWSEDPSGELFF
>TRBJ1-1|.|TRBV12-5
CASGFSARNTEAFF
>TRBJ1-6|.|TRBV4-1
CASSSGGGISYNSPLHF
>TRBJ1-6|.|TRBV3-1/TRBV3-2
CASSQALSSYNSPLHF
>TRBJ2-2|.|TRBV11-3
CASSSGDIRHPNTGELFF
>TRBJ1-4|TRBD1|TRBV14
CASSQETGVGEKLFF
>TRBJ2-1|.|TRBV14
CASSQGSGFTGEQFF
>TRBJ2-6|.|TRBV3-1/TRBV3-2
CASSPRQGSSGANVLTF
>TRBJ2-5|TRBD2|TRBV7-9
CASSLVLADQETQYF
>TRBJ1-2|.|TRBV9
CASRSDRFYGYTF
>TRBJ1-1|.|TRBV19
CASSIAGNENTEAFF
>TRBJ1-5|.|TRBV28
CASRELDRSNQPQHF
>TRBJ1-3|.|TRBV18
CASSPGGPRSGNTIYF
>TRBJ2-2|.|TRBV5-6
CASSLELDWTGVTGELFF
>TRBJ1-1|.|TRBV7-2
CASSFDTEAFF
>TRBJ1-5|TRBD1|TRBV27
CASSLQGDGQPQHF
>TRBJ1-2|.|TRBV6-5
CASVRGGAGGYTF
>TRBJ1-5|.|TRBV18
CASSPQYPNQPQHF
>TRBJ1-2|.|TRBV30
CAWTRGQRRDGYTF
>TRBJ1-2|.|TRBV9
CASSVAGRSYGYTF
>TRBJ2-1|TRBD2|TRBV28
CASSRTSGGANEQFF
>TRBJ2-4|TRBD1|TRBV10-2
CASSWVGQASAKNIQYF
>TRBJ2-7|.|TRBV27
CASSRVRGSWNEQYF
>TRBJ1-1|.|TRBV6-1
CASSEATDTEAFF
>TRBJ1-4|.|TRBV7-9
CASSLAFGTNEKLFF
>TRBJ1-2|TRBD1|TRBV19
CASTPDRAYGYTF
>TRBJ1-1|.|TRBV12-5
CASGLPQGEAFF
>TRBJ1-2|.|TRBV30
CAWRDDSPNGYTF
>TRBJ2-3|.|TRBV12-5
CASGLAPPGDTQYF
>TRBJ1-5|.|TRBV30
CAWSVQGNQPQHF
>TRBJ2-3|.|TRBV7-8
CASSLPPGWIIDTQYF
>TRBJ1-1|.|TRBV7-2
CASSLLSARVTEAFF
>TRBJ1-1|.|TRBV13
CASRSGPSNTEAFF
>TRBJ1-1|TRBD1|TRBV30
CAWSVTGEAFF